This entry features one T cell receptor beta chain sequence. Both 60 Vbeta primers and 13 Jbeta primers went into the PCR. The method was immunoSEQ multiplex PCR; TCRdb's version includes in-frame clones alone and lacks a portion of them. The sample has about 160,000 clones, 81% seen once. The data were taken from a study of cytomegalovirus exposure and HLA in healthy donors. This clonotype was obtained from a woman in her 50s in good health and CMV-seronegative. Sequenced input: PBMCs.

In DNA, the CDR3 is TGTGCCAGCAGCCTATACAGGGATTCCTACGAGCAGTACTTC. It yields the protein CASSLYRDSYEQYF. This rearrangement joins TRBV13 to TRBJ2-7; D may be TRBD1 (6 bases). Germline assignment: CDR1 PRHDT and CDR2 FYEKMQ (reference sequence). V lost 5 bases and J 1 base, leaving 12 bases between the germline ends. This CDR3 is built from 14 residues. The complete variable domain, with remaining parts taken from reference TRBV13 and TRBJ2-7, reads AAGVIQSPRHLIKEKRETATLKCYPIPRHDTVYWYQQGPGQDPQFLISFYEKMQSDKGSIPDRFSAQQFSDYHSELNMSSLELGDSALYFCASSLYRDSYEQYFGPGTRLTVT.